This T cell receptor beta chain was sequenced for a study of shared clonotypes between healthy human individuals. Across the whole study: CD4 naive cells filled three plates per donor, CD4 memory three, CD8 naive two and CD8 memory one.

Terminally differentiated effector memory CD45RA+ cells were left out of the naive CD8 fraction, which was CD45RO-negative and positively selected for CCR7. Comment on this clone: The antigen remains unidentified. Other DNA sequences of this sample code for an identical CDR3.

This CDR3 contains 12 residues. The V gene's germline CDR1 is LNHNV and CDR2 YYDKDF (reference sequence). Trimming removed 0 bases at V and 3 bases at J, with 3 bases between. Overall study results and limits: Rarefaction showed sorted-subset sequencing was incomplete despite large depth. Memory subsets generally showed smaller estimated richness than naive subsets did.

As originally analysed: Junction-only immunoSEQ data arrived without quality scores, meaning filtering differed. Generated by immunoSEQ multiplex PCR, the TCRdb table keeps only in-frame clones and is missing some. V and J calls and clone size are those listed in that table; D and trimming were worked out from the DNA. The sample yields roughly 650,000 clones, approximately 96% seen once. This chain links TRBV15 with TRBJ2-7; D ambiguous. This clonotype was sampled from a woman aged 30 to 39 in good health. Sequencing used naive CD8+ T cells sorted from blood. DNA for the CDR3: TGTGCCACCAGCAGAGATCACTACGAGCAGTACTTC. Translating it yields CATSRDHYEQYF.